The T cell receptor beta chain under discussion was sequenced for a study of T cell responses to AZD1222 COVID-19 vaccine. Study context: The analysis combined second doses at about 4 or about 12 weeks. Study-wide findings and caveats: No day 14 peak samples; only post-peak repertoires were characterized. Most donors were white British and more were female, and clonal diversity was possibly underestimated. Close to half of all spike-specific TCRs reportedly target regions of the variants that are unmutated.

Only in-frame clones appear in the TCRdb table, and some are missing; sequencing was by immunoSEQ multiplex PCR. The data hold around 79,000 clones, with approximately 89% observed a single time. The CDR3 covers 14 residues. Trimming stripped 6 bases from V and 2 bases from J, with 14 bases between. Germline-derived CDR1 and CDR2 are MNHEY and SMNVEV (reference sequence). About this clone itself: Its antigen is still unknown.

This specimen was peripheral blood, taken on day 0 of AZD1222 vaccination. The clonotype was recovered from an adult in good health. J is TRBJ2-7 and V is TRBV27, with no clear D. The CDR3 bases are TGTGCCAGCAGCGTGACCGGGCCTACCTACGAGCAGTACTTC. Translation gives CASSVTGPTYEQYF.